The next 13 T cell receptor beta chains were all read from a single sample in a study of OX40 agonist ivuxolimab in advanced cancers. Sequenced by immunoSEQ multiplex PCR; TCRdb stores in-frame clones only, minus some. The top ten clones hold 0.2% to 0.25% of a sample with 85,000 to 100,000 clones, more than 80% of them seen once. The sequenced sample was CD4+ or CD8+ T cells sorted from blood, obtained in a trial of the OX40 agonist ivuxolimab. The receptors were sampled from an adult with an advanced solid tumor such as melanoma, head and neck, liver or kidney cancer.

The chain is built from TRBV6-1 and TRBJ2-3, with D maybe TRBD1 (6 bases). CDR1 and CDR2 from the germline V gene are MNHNS and SASEGT. The CDR3 length is 15 residues. V shed 3 bases and J shed 6 bases, with 16 bases lying between them. CDR3 coding DNA: TGTGCCAGCAGTGATTTTCTTTTCAGGGGCGATACGCAGTATTTT. Its protein is CASSDFLFRGDTQYF.

This clone appeared a single time. This chain links TRBV28 with TRBJ1-6; D is unresolved. Per germline, CDR1 MDHEN and CDR2 SYDVKM. The CDR3 is 11 residues long. Trimming cost V 2 bases and J 14 bases, with 7 bases left between them. The CDR3 bases are TGTGCCAGCAGTTTAGACTTCACCCTCCACTTT. It is translated as CASSLDFTLHF.

The chain employs TRBV2 and TRBJ1-1; tentatively, D is TRBD1 (5 bases). CDR3 size: 13 residues. In germline, CDR1 is SNHLY, CDR2 FYNNEI. V was shortened by 3 bases and J by 11 bases, with 16 bases between the two germline ends. The CDR3 here is CASSETFQGRAFF. The CDR3 DNA sequence: TGTGCCAGCAGTGAGACTTTTCAGGGTCGGGCTTTCTTT.

The rearrangement joins TRBV29-1 to TRBJ1-3, with a tentative D call TRBD1 (5 bases). CDR3 length: 14 residues. Trimming removed 4 bases at V and 1 base at J, with 11 bases between. The V gene's germline CDR1 is SQVTM and CDR2 ANQGSEA. The CDR3 spells CSVAPGISGNTIYF. CDR3 bases: TGCAGCGTTGCACCAGGGATTTCTGGAAACACCATATATTTT. The full variable domain, its missing parts supplied by reference TRBV29-1 and TRBJ1-3, is SAVISQKPSRDICQRGTSLTIQCQVDSQVTMMFWYRQQPGQSLTLIATANQGSEATYESGFVIDKFPISRPNLTFSTLTVSNMSPEDSSIYLCSVAPGISGNTIYFGEGSWLTVV.

CDR3 protein: CASSDNRGSLGYEQYF. Here the CDR3 DNA reads TGTGCCAGCAGTGACAACAGGGGGTCCCTTGGCTACGAGCAGTACTTC. This chain connects TRBV28 to TRBJ2-7; 8 nucleotides match TRBD1. Germline assignment: CDR1 MDHEN and CDR2 SYDVKM. The CDR3 length is 16 residues. Trimming removed 5 bases from V and 3 bases from J; junction bases left unmatched: 12.

The chain uses TRBV4-2 and TRBJ2-7, with 11 bases fitting TRBD1. The CDR3 totals 17 residues. V was pared by 0 bases and J by 3 bases, with 7 bases of the junction left unmatched. Germline values: CDR1 LGHNA, CDR2 YNFKEQ. In DNA, the CDR3 is TGTGCCAGCAGCCAAGATCCCCCCGGGACAGGGGGCTACGAGCAGTACTTC. It translates to CASSQDPPGTGGYEQYF.

J is TRBJ2-5 and V is TRBV18; D may be TRBD1 (6 bases). The V end was cut by 3 bases, the J end by 4 bases, with 15 bases between. The CDR3 loop spans 15 amino acids. Germline V gene lookup returns CDR1 KGHSH and CDR2 LQKENI. The CDR3 loop is CASSPVDTGLETQYF. CDR3 bases: TGTGCCAGCTCACCGGTGGATACAGGGTTAGAGACCCAGTACTTC.

J is TRBJ2-1 and V is TRBV2; maybe TRBD2 (5 bases). This CDR3 comprises 13 residues. V lost 3 bases, J lost 5 bases, and 8 bases lay in between. Germline values: CDR1 SNHLY, CDR2 FYNNEI. The CDR3 DNA reads as TGTGCCAGCAGTGATTACGGGGACAATGAGCAGTTCTTC. It yields the protein CASSDYGDNEQFF.

In DNA, the CDR3 is TGTGCCAGCAGCTTAAGTGCGAGTCATAATGAGCAGTTCTTC. Protein sequence: CASSLSASHNEQFF. This chain uses TRBV7-3 with TRBJ2-1; D gene ambiguous. Germline values: CDR1 SGHTA, CDR2 FQGTGA. The length of the CDR3 is 14 residues. Trimming stripped 1 base from V and 7 bases from J, with 11 bases between.

This chain joins TRBV11-2 and TRBJ2-7; the match to TRBD2 covers 8 bases. From germline, CDR1 is SGHAT and CDR2 FQNNGV. The CDR3 is 16 residues long. The J segment lost 4 bases and the V segment lost 5 bases, leaving 13 bases of the junction unmatched. CDR3 in DNA: TGTGCCAGCAGCCCTGTCTGGAGTAGCGGGGCATACGAGCAGTACGTC. It is translated as CASSPVWSSGAYEQYV.

A single count supports this clone. The chain employs TRBV29-1 and TRBJ1-2; 10 bases map to TRBD1. CDR3 length equals 15 residues. The germline CDR1 and CDR2 sequences are SQVTM and ANQGSEA. The V gene end was trimmed by 1 base and the J gene end by 5 bases; junction bases not matched to a gene: 7. The CDR3 is CSVEVPKGQGYGYTF. In DNA, the CDR3 is TGCAGCGTTGAAGTCCCCAAGGGACAGGGGTATGGCTACACCTTC. Full variable domain (outside the CDR3, taken from reference TRBV29-1 and TRBJ1-2): SAVISQKPSRDICQRGTSLTIQCQVDSQVTMMFWYRQQPGQSLTLIATANQGSEATYESGFVIDKFPISRPNLTFSTLTVSNMSPEDSSIYLCSVEVPKGQGYGYTFGSGTRLTVV.

This clone was seen a single time. This chain connects TRBV7-9 to TRBJ1-2, with 7 bases fitting TRBD1. V lost 7 bases to trimming and J lost 6 bases; unmatched junction nucleotides: 20. The CDR3 totals 17 residues. Germline lookup yields CDR1 SEHNR and CDR2 FQNEAQ (reference sequence). CDR3 DNA sequence: TGTGCCAGCACCCCACGAGGGGGAGGACAGGACGTGGATGGCTACACCTTC. This encodes CASTPRGGGQDVDGYTF.

This chain connects TRBV5-1 to TRBJ2-1; the D call may be TRBD1 or TRBD2 (5 bases each). Trimming left V 0 bases short and J 8 bases short, with 15 bases between. This CDR3 is 15 amino acids long. Germline V gene data show CDR1 as SGHRS and CDR2 as YFSETQ. The CDR3 nucleotides are TGCGCCAGCAGCTTGGCTCGGGACCCCCTGGATGAGCAGTTCTTC. Amino acids: CASSLARDPLDEQFF.